These 3 T cell receptor beta chains were sequenced from one sample in a study of shared clonotypes between healthy human individuals. CD45RO negativity and positive selection for CCR7 defined naive CD8 cells, a population that excluded terminally differentiated effector memory CD45RA+ cells. This table comes from immunoSEQ multiplex PCR, and its TCRdb copy is limited to in-frame clones, with some not included. The sample consists of some 2,000,000 clones, roughly 95% of them appearing once. What was sequenced was naive CD8+ T cells sorted from blood. These receptors were collected from a man younger than 35 in good health.

This chain links TRBV18 with TRBJ2-5, with D unclear. The CDR3 loop spans 13 amino acids. V was shortened by 5 bases and J by 2 bases, with 9 bases between the two germline ends. From germline, CDR1 is KGHSH and CDR2 LQKENI. DNA of the CDR3: TGTGCCAGCTCAACGGACGGACAAGAGACCCAGTACTTC. This codes for CASSTDGQETQYF. Full variable domain (outside the CDR3, taken from reference TRBV18 and TRBJ2-5): NAGVMQNPRHLVRRRGQEARLRCSPMKGHSHVYWYRQLPEEGLKFMVYLQKENIIDESGMPKERFSAEFPKEGPSILRIQQVVRGDSAAYFCASSTDGQETQYFGPGTRLLVL.

The chain is built from TRBV6-1 and TRBJ1-1, with 10 positions matching TRBD1. This CDR3 is 14 amino acids long. From germline, CDR1 is MNHNS and CDR2 SASEGT. Trimming removed 4 bases from V and 5 bases from J; junction bases left unmatched: 4. The CDR3 region has the DNA TGTGCCAGCAGTGGAGGACAGGGGGTGACTGAAGCTTTCTTT. Translated: CASSGGQGVTEAFF.

The chain combines TRBV28 with TRBJ1-1; D uncertain. Trimming pared 7 bases from V and 0 bases from J, leaving 9 bases between. The germline gives CDR1 MDHEN, CDR2 SYDVKM. This CDR3 region has 13 residues. The CDR3 spells CASTTALNTEAFF. DNA of the CDR3: TGTGCCAGCACTACCGCTCTGAACACTGAAGCTTTCTTT.